Below are 22 T cell receptor beta chains sequenced from a single sample in a study of T-cell reconstitution after alpha-beta-depleted transplantation in children (dated by TCRdb to between 2015 and 2016). The receptor library was made with PCR. Sequencing instrument: Illumina HiSeq 2500. To normalize quantification of the TCRbeta repertoire, the TCR libraries were built with molecular barcoding that relied on unique molecular identifiers. Clones were called with MiXCR by TCRdb after fastp trimmed the public reads at Q25, and only in-frame beta chains were retained. Merged by CDR3 protein, the rows form single entries marked with the most common genes and DNA. Counted in this sample were about 400,000 distinct CDR3 sequences; approximately 20% of them appeared once. The biggest ten clones account for approximately 3.9% of the sample. The material sequenced was PBMCs from the stem cell graft donor, taken from the stem cell graft. Receptors originate from a human donor who donated a stem cell graft to a child with acute myeloid leukemia.

This clonotype was seen repeatedly, ten times or more. The junction does not match germline at one end; this may be a read error. This chain uses TRBV5-1 with TRBJ2-7, with TRBD1 as a possible D gene (5 bases). From germline, CDR1 is SGHRS and CDR2 YFSETQ. The CDR3 runs to 12 residues. CDR3 sequence reads: CASSPDTYEQYF. In nucleotides, the CDR3 is TGTGCCAGCAGTCCGGACACCTACGAGCAGTACTTC.

In its sample, this clonotype was seen a few times. The chain combines TRBV10-3 with TRBJ1-1; maybe TRBD1 (5 bases). Looked up from germline, CDR1 is ENHRY and CDR2 is SYGVKD. Trimming shortened V by 0 bases and J by 10 bases, and 6 bases separated the two germline ends. The CDR3 sequence is 11 residues long. CDR3 nucleotide sequence: TGTGCCATCAGTGAGTCGACAGTAGCTTTCTTT. Translating it yields CAISESTVAFF.

The CDR3 loop reads CSAPAGGRNEQFF. The CDR3 coding sequence is TGCAGTGCCCCAGCGGGAGGGCGTAATGAGCAGTTCTTC. The chain uses TRBV20-1 and TRBJ2-1, with 10 bases aligning to TRBD2. The V gene end was trimmed by 6 bases and the J gene end by 7 bases; junction bases not matched to a gene: 6. CDR1 is DFQATT, CDR2 SNEGSKA, per germline (reference sequence). This CDR3 has 13 residues.

This clonotype was observed a few times. The CDR3 nucleotides are TGCAGTGCTAGAGTTGGTGGGGGAGTTGGGGTAGGCATTCAGTACTTC. It encodes CSARVGGGVGVGIQYF. The chain combines TRBV20-1 with TRBJ2-4; D may correspond to TRBD1 or TRBD2 (5 bases each). The germline CDR1 and CDR2 sequences are DFQATT and SNEGSKA (reference sequence). The CDR3 is 16 residues long. The germline V and J ends were trimmed by 1 base and 9 bases, with 22 bases remaining between them.

In its sample, this clonotype was seen a few times. The rearrangement joins TRBV20-1 to TRBJ1-2; 10 bases map to TRBD1. Looked up from germline, CDR1 is DFQATT and CDR2 is SNEGSKA (reference sequence). V dropped 3 bases and J dropped 4; count of bases not matched to a gene: 5. CDR3 length: 14 residues. The DNA of the CDR3 is TGCAGTGCTAGGGGGACAGGGGATGGCTATGGCTACACCTTC. As protein: CSARGTGDGYGYTF.

V gene TRBV28 combines with J gene TRBJ2-7; 8 bases line up with TRBD1. With V trimmed by 6 bases and J by 10 bases, 8 bases remained unmatched. The CDR3 sequence is 12 residues long. CDR1 and CDR2 (germline): MDHEN, SYDVKM. The CDR3 here is CASRDTGGPQYF. CDR3 DNA: TGTGCCAGCAGAGATACAGGGGGGCCACAGTACTTC.

The rearrangement links TRBV10-3 to TRBJ2-7; unclear D gene. Between the trimmed V and J ends, which lost 0 bases and 5 bases, there was a span of 8 bases. Germline loops: CDR1 ENHRY, CDR2 SYGVKD. CDR3 length: 13 amino acids. CDR3 DNA: TGTGCCATCAGTGAGTCGTCCAACCACGAGCAGTACTTC. As protein: CAISESSNHEQYF.

This clonotype occurred many times. The V and J genes are TRBV2 and TRBJ2-1; the D gene could be TRBD1 or TRBD2 (5 bases each). In germline, CDR1 is SNHLY, CDR2 FYNNEI. The CDR3 is made up of 12 amino acids. V gave up 6 bases and J gave up 8 bases, with 11 bases separating them. The CDR3 region is CASRSMGDEQFF. The CDR3, as DNA: TGTGCCAGCAGATCCATGGGGGATGAGCAGTTCTTC. The full variable domain, its missing parts supplied by reference TRBV2 and TRBJ2-1, is EPEVTQTPSHQVTQMGQEVILRCVPISNHLYFYWYRQILGQKVEFLVSFYNNEISEKSEIFDDQFSVERPDGSNFTLKIRSTKLEDSAMYFCASRSMGDEQFFGPGTRLTVL.

This clonotype appeared a few times. The chain links TRBV28 to TRBJ2-3, with D perhaps matching TRBD2 (5 bases). V lost 5 bases, J lost 2 bases, and 14 bases lay in between. The germline gives CDR1 MDHEN, CDR2 SYDVKM. CDR3 length: 15 residues. Written as DNA, the CDR3 is TGTGCCAGCAGTGTTCTCCGGGAACACACAGATACGCAGTATTTT. Its protein product is CASSVLREHTDTQYF.

The chain joins TRBV5-4 to TRBJ2-3; D is possibly TRBD2 (6 bases). CDR1 and CDR2 from the germline V gene are SGHNT and YYREEE (reference sequence). Trimming left V 5 bases short and J 5 bases short, with 12 bases between. This CDR3 has 13 residues. The CDR3 loop reads CASRDPGEDTQYF. The CDR3 bases are TGTGCCAGCAGGGATCCGGGGGAAGATACGCAGTATTTT.

This chain connects TRBV7-9 to TRBJ2-3, with TRBD2 as a possible D gene (6 bases). The V and J ends lost 5 bases and 1 base respectively, with 16 bases between them. CDR1 SEHNR and CDR2 FQNEAQ come from the germline V gene (reference sequence). This CDR3 is 16 amino acids long. The CDR3 reads CASSKVLAIGTDTQYF. Written as DNA, the CDR3 is TGTGCCAGCAGCAAGGTCCTAGCGATTGGCACAGATACGCAGTATTTT.

This clonotype was detected only a few times. The rearrangement links TRBV5-1 to TRBJ2-1; the D gene is possibly TRBD2 (6 bases). V gave up 4 bases and J gave up 7 bases, with 15 bases separating them. This CDR3 has 14 amino acids. Germline lookup yields CDR1 SGHRS and CDR2 YFSETQ. CDR3 region: CASSRGERSNEQFF. The CDR3 region has the DNA TGCGCCAGCAGCCGCGGGGAACGCTCGAATGAGCAGTTCTTC.

This clonotype showed up many times. V is TRBV29-1 and J is TRBJ2-1; 7 nucleotides align to TRBD1. The CDR3 is made up of 15 amino acids. Unmatched junction bases numbered 12, after V lost 6 bases and J lost 4 bases. Per the germline V gene, CDR1 is SQVTM and CDR2 is ANQGSEA. In DNA form, the CDR3 reads TGCAGCGTGCTAAGCCGGGACAGATTATACAATGAGCAGTTCTTC. This codes for CSVLSRDRLYNEQFF.

The rearrangement uses TRBV20-1 and TRBJ2-5; 9 bases line up with TRBD2. This CDR3 contains 15 residues. Germline CDR1 DFQATT, CDR2 SNEGSKA (reference sequence). The CDR3 nucleotides read TGCAGGAGGGAGACTAGCGGTCTCTCGGGAGAGACCCAGTACTTC. Protein: CRRETSGLSGETQYF.

The table lists this clonotype with a few counts. The chain couples TRBV6-5 to TRBJ2-1; 7 bases fit TRBD2. The CDR3 is 13 amino acids. Germline V gene data show CDR1 as MNHEY and CDR2 as SVGAGI. V lost 2 bases, J lost 9 bases, and 4 bases stayed unmatched. The CDR3 DNA follows: TGTGCCAGCAGTTACCTTCGCGGGAGTGAGCAGTTCTTC. Its translation: CASSYLRGSEQFF.

This clonotype was found a few times. The rearrangement uses TRBV6-1 and TRBJ1-4; D not certain. Germline CDR1 and CDR2: MNHNS and SASEGT. V dropped 7 bases and J dropped 7 bases, with 22 bases sitting between them. This CDR3 has 16 residues. The CDR3, as DNA: TGTGCCAGCACAAAAGCCACGCATAAGTCGGGTGAAAAACTGTTTTTT. Translating gives CASTKATHKSGEKLFF.

This clonotype was observed a few times. The chain joins TRBV7-2 to TRBJ1-2; 7 bases line up with TRBD1. The CDR3 covers 13 residues. Germline CDR1 reads SGHTA; CDR2 reads FQGNSA. Trimming at V came to 4 bases and at J to 5 bases, leaving 4 bases not matched to a gene. CDR3 sequence reads: CASSSSGGYGYTF. CDR3 DNA: TGTGCCAGCAGCTCTTCAGGGGGGTATGGCTACACCTTC.

This clonotype has just a few counts. This sequence joins TRBV28 and TRBJ2-5; 11 positions match TRBD1. The length of the CDR3 is 14 residues. Germline loops: CDR1 MDHEN, CDR2 SYDVKM. V trimming: 8 bases; J trimming: 4 bases; junction bases outside the gene matches: 6. In nucleotides, the CDR3 is TGTGCCAGCTCGGACAGGGGGCGCGGAGAGACCCAGTACTTC. As protein: CASSDRGRGETQYF.

The chain employs TRBV6-2 or TRBV6-3 and TRBJ1-1, with D tentatively TRBD1 (6 bases). This CDR3 contains 15 residues. V was cut by 0 bases and J by 5 bases, with 13 bases left in between. Germline V gives CDR1 MNHEY, CDR2 SVGEGT. The CDR3 coding sequence is TGTGCCAGCAGTTACTCCACAGGGCTGGGTACTGAAGCTTTCTTT. Translating gives CASSYSTGLGTEAFF.

V gene TRBV24-1 combines with J gene TRBJ1-1; the D is unclear. V was clipped by 3 bases and J by 3 bases, with 4 bases between them. The CDR3 has 12 amino acids. The V gene's germline CDR1 is KGHDR and CDR2 SFDVKD. CDR3 in DNA: TGTGCCACCAGTGATCCGGACACTGAAGCTTTCTTT. It specifies CATSDPDTEAFF.

The chain joins TRBV12-3 or TRBV12-4 to TRBJ2-1, with 9 nucleotides matching TRBD1. The ends lost 6 bases at V and 3 bases at J; junction bases unmatched: 6. This CDR3 has 15 amino acids. The CDR3: CASSETGGVYNEQFF. Here the CDR3 DNA reads TGTGCCAGCAGCGAAACAGGGGGCGTCTACAATGAGCAGTTCTTC.

This clonotype was observed many times. The V and J genes are TRBV12-3 or TRBV12-4 and TRBJ2-1, with D perhaps being TRBD1 or TRBD2 (5 bases each). V was pared by 3 bases and J by 0 bases, with 15 bases between. This CDR3 contains 17 residues. This CDR3 is CASSFSPGPISYNEQFF. CDR3 nucleotide sequence: TGTGCCAGCAGTTTCTCCCCGGGACCGATCTCCTACAATGAGCAGTTCTTC.